The rows below give T cell receptor beta chains drawn from one sample of a study of T cell changes during pregnancy in multiple sclerosis. Generated by immunoSEQ multiplex PCR, the TCRdb table keeps only in-frame clones and is missing some. The sample has some 100,000 clones; around 93% are singletons. The source was peripheral blood, collected before pregnancy. The receptors were gathered from a female donor with multiple sclerosis, enrolled in a pregnancy study. The CDR3 runs from the conserved cysteine through the conserved F or W. The order of the fields is D gene, V gene, J gene, CDR3 length, clone size, CDR3 DNA, CDR3 protein. A D gene is named only where the DNA matches it firmly. Some rows have no size entry. The others give once, few or many, or a class for an expanded clone.

TRBD2,TRBV27,TRBJ2-5,18,-,TGTGCCAGCAGTTTAAGGCCTAGCGGGAGCCAATACCAAGAGACCCAGTACTTC,CASSLRPSGSQYQETQYF
TRBD1,TRBV7-9,TRBJ2-3,14,-,TGTGCCAGCAGCCAGGACAGGGGCCCAGATACGCAGTATTTT,CASSQDRGPDTQYF
-,TRBV12-2,TRBJ1-2,14,-,TGTGCAAGTCGCTTTGGGGGGGAAGACTATGGCTACACCTTC,CASRFGGEDYGYTF
-,TRBV19,TRBJ2-7,13,-,TGTGCCAGTAGCCCCCCGGGACTGGGCGAGCAGTACTTC,CASSPPGLGEQYF
-,TRBV21-1,TRBJ1-4,15,-,TGTGCCAGCAGCAAAGTGGGTAGCACTAATGAAAAACTGTTTTTT,CASSKVGSTNEKLFF
-,TRBV4-1,TRBJ2-7,16,-,TGCGCCAGCAGCCAAGATCGTCCAGGGGGGTTAGGAGAGCAGTACTTC,CASSQDRPGGLGEQYF
TRBD1,TRBV5-1,TRBJ1-1,14,-,TGCGCCAGCAGAGGGACAGGGGTGAACACTGAAGCTTTCTTT,CASRGTGVNTEAFF
-,TRBV9,TRBJ2-3,13,-,TGTGCCAGCAGCGTATGGTACGGAGATGAGCAGTATTTT,CASSVWYGDEQYF
TRBD1,TRBV19,TRBJ1-1,14,-,TGTGCCAGTAGTATAAACAGGGGTTTCACTGAAGCTTTCTTT,CASSINRGFTEAFF
-,TRBV11-2,TRBJ2-3,12,-,TGTGCCAGCAGCCAGTTTAGCTGGACGCAGTATTTT,CASSQFSWTQYF
-,TRBV27,TRBJ1-1,14,-,TGTGCCAGCACCCTCGCGGGGGGAGACACTGAAGCTTTCTTT,CASTLAGGDTEAFF
-,TRBV7-9,TRBJ1-3,16,-,TGTGCCAGCAGCTCCCTCGGGATTCGACCTGGAAACACCATATATTTT,CASSSLGIRPGNTIYF
-,TRBV28,TRBJ2-7,12,-,TGTGCCAGCATCAGTAGGGGGTACGAGCAGTACTTC,CASISRGYEQYF
TRBD2,TRBV5-1,TRBJ2-4,16,-,TGCGCCAGCAGCTTGGTGGGCGGGAGAACCAAAAACATTCAGTACTTC,CASSLVGGRTKNIQYF
TRBD2,TRBV18,TRBJ2-1,18,-,TGTGCCAGCTCACCACGACTAGCGGGAGGGGACTCCTACAATGAGCAGTTCTTC,CASSPRLAGGDSYNEQFF
-,TRBV4-3,TRBJ2-1,15,-,TGCGCCAGCAGCCAAGATCGTGCCGGCTACAATGAGCAGTTCTTC,CASSQDRAGYNEQFF
TRBD1,TRBV18,TRBJ2-7,17,-,TGTGCCAGCTCACCACGAAACCCAACAGGGGGCTACTACGAGCAGTACTTC,CASSPRNPTGGYYEQYF
TRBD1,TRBV7-3,TRBJ1-1,15,-,TGTGCCAGCAGCTTATTAGGGGGCACTAACACTGAAGCTTTCTTT,CASSLLGGTNTEAFF
-,TRBV6-5,TRBJ1-2,12,-,TGTGCCAGCAGTTACCGGACAGACGGCTACACCTTC,CASSYRTDGYTF
TRBD2,TRBV19,TRBJ2-7,15,-,TGTGCCAGTAGTATCGGGGGAGGGACTTCCTACGAGCAGTACTTC,CASSIGGGTSYEQYF
-,TRBV7-8,TRBJ1-1,16,-,TGTGCCAGCAGCTTAATTAGACCCCCCGCGGCCACTGAAGCTTTCTTT,CASSLIRPPAATEAFF
-,TRBV5-4,TRBJ2-1,13,-,TGTGCCAGCAGCCCCGTACCTGGCAGTGAGCAGTTCTTC,CASSPVPGSEQFF
TRBD2,TRBV7-9,TRBJ2-3,17,-,TGTGCCAGCAGCTTAGGAGGGACTAGCGGGAGGAAAGATACGCAGTATTTT,CASSLGGTSGRKDTQYF
-,TRBV9,TRBJ2-3,21,-,TGTGCCAGCAGCGTAGGCCCCCCCTCTCTAGCATCTTCAGCTTCGGGAGTGACGCAGTATTTT,CASSVGPPSLASSASGVTQYF
-,TRBV4-3,TRBJ2-7,13,-,TGCGCCAGCAGCCAAGTGAGGGGGTACGAGCAGTACTTC,CASSQVRGYEQYF
-,TRBV5-5,TRBJ2-2,15,-,TGTGCCAGCAGCTCTAGGACAGCGAACACCGGGGAGCTGTTTTTT,CASSSRTANTGELFF
TRBD2,TRBV6-1,TRBJ2-1,14,-,TGTGCCAGCGGGACTAGCGGTTCCTACAATGAGCAGTTCTTC,CASGTSGSYNEQFF
-,TRBV4-1,TRBJ1-2,17,-,TGCGCCAGCAGCCAAGAGATTACGGCAGGATCAACTTATGGCTACACCTTC,CASSQEITAGSTYGYTF
-,TRBV6-5,TRBJ1-1,13,-,TGTGCCACCCTACCTCCGGGTCCCGGTGAAGCTTTCTTT,CATLPPGPGEAFF
-,TRBV19,TRBJ1-2,15,-,TGTGCCAGTAGACCGGGTGAGGAGCACGTACATGGCTACACCTTC,CASRPGEEHVHGYTF
-,TRBV6-5,TRBJ1-2,14,-,TGTGCCAGCAGTTACTCACAAGGGGGCTATGGCTACACCTTC,CASSYSQGGYGYTF
TRBD1,TRBV18,TRBJ2-7,16,-,TGTGCCAGCTCACCAGTCCGGACAGGGAGTCCCTACGAGCAGTACTTC,CASSPVRTGSPYEQYF
TRBD1,TRBV28,TRBJ1-1,15,-,TGTGCCAGCAGTTTGGGGGGACAGGGGGACGCTGAAGCTTTCTTT,CASSLGGQGDAEAFF
-,TRBV4-2,TRBJ1-2,13,few,TGTGCCAGCAGCCAAGCCAGGAACTATGGCTACACCTTC,CASSQARNYGYTF
-,TRBV6-5,TRBJ2-7,13,-,TGTGCCAGCAGTTTAACAGGGCGGCACGAGCAGTACTTC,CASSLTGRHEQYF
-,TRBV7-9,TRBJ1-1,16,-,TGTGCCAGCAGCCCCCCCGGGGGTCAGGGGAACACTGAAGCTTTCTTT,CASSPPGGQGNTEAFF
-,TRBV5-3,TRBJ2-7,14,-,TGTGCCAGAAGCTTCCTAGCGCTCTCCTACGAGCAGTACTTC,CARSFLALSYEQYF
TRBD2,TRBV4-3,TRBJ2-5,16,-,TGCGCCAGCAGCCAAGAACTAGCGGGAGGGCAAGAGACCCAGTACTTC,CASSQELAGGQETQYF
TRBD2,TRBV5-1,TRBJ2-1,15,-,TGCGCCAGCAGCTTGGGACTAGCGACCCCACATGAGCAGTTCTTC,CASSLGLATPHEQFF
-,TRBV10-3,TRBJ2-7,14,-,TGTGCCATCAGTGAGTACAGGACTACCTACGAGCAGTACTTC,CAISEYRTTYEQYF
-,TRBV7-2,TRBJ1-2,13,-,TGTGCCAGCACCCTAGGCAAGGTATCTGGCTACACCTTC,CASTLGKVSGYTF
TRBD2,TRBV13,TRBJ2-7,18,-,TGTGCCAGCAGCTTAGTCCCAACTAGCGGGAGTAGGTTGTACGAGCAGTACTTC,CASSLVPTSGSRLYEQYF
TRBD1,TRBV6-1,TRBJ1-2,16,-,TGTGCCAGCAGTGAAGCGAGGTTAGGGGGCGACTATGGCTACACCTTC,CASSEARLGGDYGYTF
-,TRBV7-9,TRBJ2-6,19,-,TGTGCCAGCAGCTTAGGTCGGGTGCCCGGGAGCTCTGGGGCCAACGTCCTGACTTTC,CASSLGRVPGSSGANVLTF
-,TRBV19,TRBJ1-4,12,-,TGTGCCAGTAGTCGAGGCAGGGGCAAACTGTTTTTT,CASSRGRGKLFF